The 8 T cell receptor beta chains presented below share a single source sample, sequenced in a study of shared T cell receptors in the human thymus. The method was immunoSEQ multiplex PCR; TCRdb's version includes in-frame clones alone and lacks a portion of them. The sample carries under 450,000 clones, approximately 95% recorded once. Sequences were obtained from thymocytes. These receptor sequences come from a human donor.

The V gene is TRBV27, the J gene TRBJ2-7; D unresolved. The V and J ends lost 3 bases and 1 base respectively, with 7 bases between them. The CDR3 spans 13 residues. The germline gives CDR1 MNHEY, CDR2 SMNVEV (reference sequence). The CDR3 region has the DNA TGTGCCAGCAGTTTCGGCAGATCCTACGAGCAGTACTTC. Translated, it gives CASSFGRSYEQYF.

The chain combines TRBV27 with TRBJ1-6; D might be TRBD1 (5 bases). Between the trimmed V and J ends, which lost 0 bases and 7 bases, there was a span of 16 bases. The CDR3 length is 17 residues. Germline V gene data show CDR1 as MNHEY and CDR2 as SMNVEV (reference sequence). The CDR3 reads CASSLSAPPGPNSPLHF. CDR3 nucleotide sequence: TGTGCCAGCAGTTTATCGGCCCCGCCAGGGCCCAATTCACCCCTCCACTTT.

The rearrangement uses TRBV28 and TRBJ1-4, with TRBD1 identical over 7 bases. Germline CDR1 reads MDHEN; CDR2 reads SYDVKM. V dropped 2 bases and J dropped 8; count of bases not matched to a gene: 5. The CDR3 has 14 residues. CDR3: CASSLGGGGEKLFF. CDR3 in DNA: TGTGCCAGCAGTTTAGGAGGGGGCGGAGAAAAACTGTTTTTT.

With regard to this clone: Additional DNA sequences in this sample encode the identical CDR3. The chain has TRBV18 and TRBJ2-7; D remains ambiguous. V shed 4 bases and J shed 3 bases, with 4 bases lying between them. The V gene's germline CDR1 is KGHSH and CDR2 LQKENI. The CDR3 runs 11 residues. Here the CDR3 DNA reads TGTGCCAGCTCACTACACTACGAGCAGTACTTC. This encodes CASSLHYEQYF.

V is TRBV7-9 and J is TRBJ2-2, with D uncertain. V shed 7 bases and J shed 2 bases, with 17 bases lying between them. Looked up from germline, CDR1 is SEHNR and CDR2 is FQNEAQ (reference sequence). The CDR3 loop spans 16 amino acids. The CDR3 spells CASTPPPAQNTGELFF. In DNA, the CDR3 is TGTGCCAGCACCCCCCCACCTGCCCAAAACACCGGGGAGCTGTTTTTT.

This chain connects TRBV28 to TRBJ1-5, with 9 nucleotides matching TRBD1. The V gene's germline CDR1 is MDHEN and CDR2 SYDVKM. The CDR3 consists of 17 residues. Trimming took 2 bases from V and 3 from J; bases not matched to a gene: 8. The CDR3 protein is CASSLRVRTGANQPQHF. The CDR3 DNA reads as TGTGCCAGCAGTTTACGGGTAAGGACAGGGGCCAATCAGCCCCAGCATTTT.

J is TRBJ2-5 and V is TRBV7-3, with unresolved D. From germline, CDR1 is SGHTA and CDR2 FQGTGA. This CDR3 spans 14 amino acids. Trimming shortened V by 5 bases and J by 1 base, and 11 bases separated the two germline ends. This CDR3 is CASSLGPSQETQYF. In DNA form, the CDR3 reads TGTGCCAGCAGCCTAGGCCCCTCCCAAGAGACCCAGTACTTC. Full variable domain (outside the CDR3, taken from reference TRBV7-3 and TRBJ2-5): GAGVSQTPSNKVTEKGKYVELRCDPISGHTALYWYRQSLGQGPEFLIYFQGTGAADDSGLPNDRFFAVRPEGSVSTLKIQRTERGDSAVYLCASSLGPSQETQYFGPGTRLLVL.

This sequence joins TRBV30 and TRBJ2-1; TRBD2 agrees at 8 bases. The CDR3 runs to 16 residues. The V gene end was trimmed by 1 base and the J gene end by 8 bases; junction bases not matched to a gene: 13. Germline assignment: CDR1 GTSNPN and CDR2 SVGIG (reference sequence). The CDR3 sequence is CAWSDLKSGSIYEQFF. CDR3 in DNA: TGTGCCTGGAGTGACCTGAAGAGCGGGAGTATATATGAGCAGTTCTTC.